This T cell receptor (beta chain) was sequenced for a study of human T cells and chemical hapten exposure. Study context: Sensitization was performed using 2% DPC on a roughly 2 cm by roughly 2 cm upper inner arm skin site.

This clonotype turned up a few times. Its antigen is still unknown. Each CDR3 protein gets one entry after TCRdb re-called the RACE reads with MiXCR. The sample lists 74,000 or so distinct CDR3 sequences; about 10% were seen once. Study-wide results and limits: High-frequency TCRs, those above 1 in 1000, stayed the same after DPC sensitization. Significantly greater numbers of large CDR3 similarity clusters came from expanded TCRs than from controls.

Noted time point: patch test 1, 2 weeks after DPC sensitization. Treatment meaning: therapeutic diphenylcyclopropenone sensitization with weekly scalp DPC. This material consisted of whole blood, taken in connection with sensitization to the hapten diphenylcyclopropenone (DPC). The sequence was obtained from a woman between 55 and 75 years old with alopecia areata. Some clones in this sample may be carry-over from other donors' samples.

The CDR3 reads CASSLLSGVGRGGYTF. The CDR3 DNA is TGTGCCAGCAGTTTATTAAGCGGGGTTGGGAGGGGAGGCTACACCTTC. V and J are TRBV12-3 or TRBV12-4 and TRBJ1-2; possibly TRBD1 for D (5 bases). Trimming took 2 bases from V and 8 from J, leaving 21 bases between them. CDR3 length equals 16 residues.